These 3 T cell receptor beta chains share one sample of origin, sequenced in a study of CD8 T cells in ankylosing spondylitis. MiXCR, applied by TCRdb to the 5' RACE reads, yields one record per CDR3 protein. The data hold under 250,000 distinct CDR3 sequences, with about 10% observed a single time. The sample taken for sequencing was blood, either unsorted or a sorted T cell fraction (not recorded which). These TCRs come from a male donor with ankylosing spondylitis or in good health (not recorded which).

Ten or more counts support this clonotype. The V call is TRBV24-1, the J call TRBJ2-1; TRBD2 aligns across 10 bases. The V and J ends lost 5 bases and 8 bases, in that order; junction bases with no gene match: 11. This CDR3 contains 16 residues. Germline V gives CDR1 KGHDR, CDR2 SFDVKD. CDR3 sequence reads: CATSGSSGGTADEQFF. The CDR3 DNA is TGTGCCACCAGTGGATCTAGCGGGGGAACAGCGGATGAGCAGTTCTTC.

This clonotype was seen just once. This clone may be a read error of a much larger clone one base away. The genes are TRBV7-6 and TRBJ2-3; maybe TRBD2 (6 bases). V gave up 4 bases and J gave up 5 bases, with 28 bases separating them. Germline lookup yields CDR1 SGHVS and CDR2 FNYEAQ. CDR3 length: 19 residues. The CDR3 loop is CASSSLAPQRVAYLDTQYF. As DNA, the CDR3 is TGTGCCAGCAGCTCGTTAGCCCCACAGCGGGTGGCGTATCTAGATACGCAGTATTTT.

J is TRBJ2-7 and V is TRBV12-3 or TRBV12-4; D may be TRBD1 (6 bases). The ends were cut back, 0 bases at V and 0 bases at J, with 15 bases in the middle. The CDR3 totals 17 residues. The CDR3 DNA is TGTGCCAGCAGTTTAGCGAGTGGGGGCCTAAGCTCCTACGAGCAGTACTTC. Residues: CASSLASGGLSSYEQYF.